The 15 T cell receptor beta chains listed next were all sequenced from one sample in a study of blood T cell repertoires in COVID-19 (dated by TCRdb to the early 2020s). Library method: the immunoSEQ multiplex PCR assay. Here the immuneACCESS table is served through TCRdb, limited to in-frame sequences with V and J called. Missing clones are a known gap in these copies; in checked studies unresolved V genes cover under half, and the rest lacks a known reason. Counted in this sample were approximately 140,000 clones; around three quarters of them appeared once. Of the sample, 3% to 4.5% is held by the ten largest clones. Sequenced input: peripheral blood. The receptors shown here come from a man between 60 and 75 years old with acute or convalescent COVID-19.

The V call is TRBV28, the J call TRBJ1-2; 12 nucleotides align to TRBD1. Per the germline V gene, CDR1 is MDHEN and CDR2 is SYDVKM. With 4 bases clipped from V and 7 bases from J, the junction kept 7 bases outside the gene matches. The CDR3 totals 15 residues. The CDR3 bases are TGTGCCAGCAGTTACCGGGACAGGGGGCATAGTGGCTACACCTTC. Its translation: CASSYRDRGHSGYTF.

The CDR3 nucleotides read TGTGCCAGCAGCCGGGACAGGGCCTCCTACAATGAGCAGTTCTTC. Translating it yields CASSRDRASYNEQFF. The chain uses TRBV7-2 and TRBJ2-1; TRBD1 matches at 9 bases. Trimming removed 5 bases from V and 0 bases from J; junction bases left unmatched: 2. This CDR3 comprises 15 residues. The germline V gene encodes CDR1 SGHTA and CDR2 FQGNSA.

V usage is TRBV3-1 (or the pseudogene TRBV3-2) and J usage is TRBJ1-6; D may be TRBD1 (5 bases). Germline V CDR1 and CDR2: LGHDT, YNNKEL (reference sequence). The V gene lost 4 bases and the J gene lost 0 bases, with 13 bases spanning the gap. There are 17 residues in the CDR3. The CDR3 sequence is CASSPRQPSSYNSPLHF. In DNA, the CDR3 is TGTGCCAGCAGCCCTAGACAGCCCAGCTCCTATAATTCACCCCTCCACTTT.

The CDR3 DNA reads as TGTGCCAGCAGCCTGGAGGGGTTGAATACGCAGTATTTT. Its translation: CASSLEGLNTQYF. The chain uses TRBV7-3 and TRBJ2-3; D possibly corresponds to TRBD2 (6 bases). V was cut by 5 bases and J by 7 bases, with 13 bases left in between. The CDR3 has 13 amino acids. Germline lookup yields CDR1 SGHTA and CDR2 FQGTGA.

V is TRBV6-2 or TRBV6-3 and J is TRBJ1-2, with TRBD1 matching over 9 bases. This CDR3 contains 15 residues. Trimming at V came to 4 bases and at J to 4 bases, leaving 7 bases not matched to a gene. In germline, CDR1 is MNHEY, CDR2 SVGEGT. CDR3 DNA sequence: TGTGCCAGCAGTTCGGCCGGGACAGGGCCCTATGGCTACACCTTC. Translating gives CASSSAGTGPYGYTF.

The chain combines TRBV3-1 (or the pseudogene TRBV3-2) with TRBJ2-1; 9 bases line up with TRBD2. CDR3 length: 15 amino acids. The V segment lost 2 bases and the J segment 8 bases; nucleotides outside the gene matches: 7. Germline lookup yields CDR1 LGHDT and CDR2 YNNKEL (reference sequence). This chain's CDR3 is CASSQLAGGRDEQFF. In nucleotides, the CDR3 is TGTGCCAGCAGCCAATTGGCGGGAGGGCGCGATGAGCAGTTCTTC.

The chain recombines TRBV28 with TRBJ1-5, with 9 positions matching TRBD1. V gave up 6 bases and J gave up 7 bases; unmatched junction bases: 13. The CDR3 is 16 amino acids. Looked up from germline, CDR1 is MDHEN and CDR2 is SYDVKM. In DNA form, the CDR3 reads TGTGCCAGCAGCTCGGGACAGGGAACAGCAGGACAGCCCCAGCATTTT. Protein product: CASSSGQGTAGQPQHF.

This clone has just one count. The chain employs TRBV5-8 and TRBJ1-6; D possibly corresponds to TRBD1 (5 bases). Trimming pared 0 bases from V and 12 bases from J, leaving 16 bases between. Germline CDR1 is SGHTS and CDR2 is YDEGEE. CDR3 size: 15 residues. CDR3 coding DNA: TGTGCCAGCAGCTTGGAGTGGGGCGGCTTAAAACCCCTCCACTTT. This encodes CASSLEWGGLKPLHF.

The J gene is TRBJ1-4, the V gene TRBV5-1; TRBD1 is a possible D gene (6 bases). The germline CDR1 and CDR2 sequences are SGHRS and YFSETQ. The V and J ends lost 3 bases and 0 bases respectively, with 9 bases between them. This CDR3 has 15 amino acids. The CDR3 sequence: CASSSTGATNEKLFF. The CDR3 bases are TGCGCCAGCAGCTCGACAGGAGCAACTAATGAAAAACTGTTTTTT.

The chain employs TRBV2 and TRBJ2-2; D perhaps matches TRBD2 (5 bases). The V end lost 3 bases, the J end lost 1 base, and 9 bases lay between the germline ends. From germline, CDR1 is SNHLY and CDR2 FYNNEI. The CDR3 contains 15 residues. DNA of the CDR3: TGTGCCAGCAGTGAGACTACCATGAACACCGGGGAGCTGTTTTTT. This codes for CASSETTMNTGELFF.

The CDR3 loop is CASSPRQGANTGELFF. The CDR3 DNA is TGCGCCAGCAGCCCCCGCCAGGGGGCCAACACCGGGGAGCTGTTTTTT. The chain links TRBV5-1 to TRBJ2-2, with 8 positions matching TRBD1. The CDR3 covers 16 residues. Germline V gene data show CDR1 as SGHRS and CDR2 as YFSETQ. V was pared by 4 bases and J by 2 bases, with 7 bases of the junction left unmatched.

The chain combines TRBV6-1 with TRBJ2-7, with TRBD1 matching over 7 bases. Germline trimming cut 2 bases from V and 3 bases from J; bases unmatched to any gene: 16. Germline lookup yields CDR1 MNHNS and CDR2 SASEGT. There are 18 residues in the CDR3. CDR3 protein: CASSEILFDRDVSYEQYF. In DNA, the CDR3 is TGTGCCAGCAGTGAAATTCTGTTTGACAGGGATGTGAGCTACGAGCAGTACTTC.

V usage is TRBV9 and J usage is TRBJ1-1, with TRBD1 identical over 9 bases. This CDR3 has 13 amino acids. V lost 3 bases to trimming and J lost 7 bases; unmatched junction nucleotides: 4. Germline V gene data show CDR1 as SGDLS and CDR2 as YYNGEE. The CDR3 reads CASSGTGGSEAFF. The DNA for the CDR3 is TGTGCCAGCAGCGGTACAGGGGGCAGTGAAGCTTTCTTT. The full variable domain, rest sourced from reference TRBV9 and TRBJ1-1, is DSGVTQTPKHLITATGQRVTLRCSPRSGDLSVYWYQQSLDQGLQFLIQYYNGEERAKGNILERFSAQQFPDLHSELNLSSLELGDSALYFCASSGTGGSEAFFGQGTRLTVV.

The CDR3 reads CASSIVPGGGQPQHF. The DNA of the CDR3 is TGTGCCAGTAGTATAGTGCCAGGGGGCGGGCAGCCCCAGCATTTT. The chain carries TRBV19 and TRBJ1-5; 8 bases map to TRBD1. The V and J ends lost 1 base and 7 bases, in that order; junction bases with no gene match: 6. The CDR3 is 15 residues long. Germline assignment: CDR1 LNHDA and CDR2 SQIVND (reference sequence).

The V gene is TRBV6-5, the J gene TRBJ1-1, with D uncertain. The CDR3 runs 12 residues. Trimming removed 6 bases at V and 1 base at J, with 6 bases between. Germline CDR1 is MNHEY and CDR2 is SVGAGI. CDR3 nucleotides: TGTGCCAGCAGACGGTGGAACACTGAAGCTTTCTTT. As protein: CASRRWNTEAFF.